The 28 T cell receptor beta chains reported below all come from one sample, sequenced in a study of T cells in Graves' hyperthyroidism and ophthalmopathy. Researchers took RNA transcripts and amplified the TCR beta CDR3 regions from them. During a first-round RT-PCR of the TCR CDR3, the HTBI primer set was used. MiXCR, run by TCRdb on the multiplex PCR reads, gives a single entry per CDR3 protein. The repertoire holds 250,000 to 300,000 distinct CDR3 sequences, with 15% to 20% as singletons. The sample taken for sequencing was blood. Receptors originate from a man over 45 with Graves' ophthalmopathy.

The chain carries TRBV7-3 and TRBJ2-1; no reliable D call. The CDR3 spans 13 residues. Germline V gene data show CDR1 as SGHTA and CDR2 as FQGTGA. V lost 4 bases to trimming and J lost 4 bases, with 8 bases between them. CDR3 in amino acids: CASSSARYNEQFF. The CDR3, as DNA: TGTGCCAGCAGCTCCGCCCGGTACAATGAGCAGTTCTTC.

Only a few counts were recorded for this clonotype. The chain recombines TRBV9 with TRBJ1-6, with 7 bases identical to TRBD1. The CDR3 totals 17 residues. Per germline, CDR1 SGDLS and CDR2 YYNGEE. Trimming at V came to 3 bases and at J to 2 bases, leaving 8 bases not matched to a gene. The CDR3 loop is CASSGQGGGTYNSPLHF. CDR3 in DNA: TGTGCCAGCAGCGGACAGGGAGGGGGCACCTATAATTCACCCCTCCACTTT.

This chain uses TRBV19 with TRBJ2-4; TRBD1 is a possible D gene (6 bases). V was trimmed by 1 base and J by 8 bases, leaving 15 bases between them. This CDR3 spans 15 amino acids. In germline, CDR1 is LNHDA, CDR2 SQIVND (reference sequence). CDR3 coding DNA: TGTGCCAGTAGTATAGGAGGGGGAGCTCTGGACATTCAGTACTTC. This translates into CASSIGGGALDIQYF.

This clonotype has only a few counts. The chain is built from TRBV29-1 and TRBJ2-5; 8 bases fit TRBD1. CDR1 is SQVTM, CDR2 ANQGSEA, per germline. The CDR3 is 15 residues long. Germline trimming cut 2 bases from V and 2 bases from J; bases unmatched to any gene: 7. This CDR3 reads CSVEWGTGTQETQYF. The CDR3 DNA reads as TGCAGCGTTGAATGGGGGACAGGTACTCAAGAGACCCAGTACTTC.

Details on this clonotype: This may come from a read error, since a much larger clone is one base off. The V and J genes are TRBV20-1 and TRBJ2-1; TRBD1 matches at 7 bases. Germline assignment: CDR1 DFQATT and CDR2 SNEGSKA (reference sequence). Trimming took 1 base from V and 10 from J; bases not matched to a gene: 7. The CDR3 is 13 residues long. The CDR3 loop is CSARVGQSYEQFF. In nucleotides, the CDR3 is TGCAGTGCTAGAGTGGGACAGTCTTACGAGCAGTTCTTC.

This clonotype was counted only a few times. The rearrangement uses TRBV30 and TRBJ2-1; 10 bases map to TRBD1. The CDR3 is 13 amino acids. Germline CDR1 GTSNPN, CDR2 SVGIG (reference sequence). V lost 1 base to trimming and J lost 7 bases; unmatched junction nucleotides: 1. The CDR3 protein is CAWSGTGGNEQFF. CDR3 sequence (DNA): TGTGCCTGGAGTGGGACAGGGGGAAATGAGCAGTTCTTC.

The chain combines TRBV30 with TRBJ1-1; maybe TRBD1 (5 bases). Trimming stripped 0 bases from V and 1 base from J, with 15 bases between. This CDR3 contains 16 residues. Germline V gene lookup returns CDR1 GTSNPN and CDR2 SVGIG (reference sequence). The CDR3 loop reads CAWSVWTGGRNTEAFF. CDR3 DNA sequence: TGTGCCTGGAGTGTATGGACGGGGGGAAGGAACACTGAAGCTTTCTTT.

This clonotype was detected ten times or more. J is TRBJ2-5 and V is TRBV6-1; D possibly matches TRBD1 or TRBD2 (6 bases each). The V end lost 2 bases, the J end lost 4 bases, and 11 bases lay between the germline ends. The CDR3 sequence is 14 residues long. Germline assignment: CDR1 MNHNS and CDR2 SASEGT. CDR3 coding DNA: TGTGCCAGCAGTGAACGGGGGCGGGGAGAGACCCAGTACTTC. It is translated as CASSERGRGETQYF.

Worth noting for this clonotype: An end of the junction does not agree with germline; a read error may underlie this. The rearrangement joins TRBV5-1 to TRBJ2-1; no firm D call. The CDR3 spans 15 residues. Germline values: CDR1 SGHRS, CDR2 YFSETQ. The CDR3, as DNA: TGCGCCAGCAGCCCGTACATGAGCTCCTACAATGAGCAGTCCTTC. It yields the protein CASSPYMSSYNEQSF.

The rearrangement uses TRBV7-9 and TRBJ1-2; D is possibly TRBD1 (5 bases). Germline V gives CDR1 SEHNR, CDR2 FQNEAQ (reference sequence). Between the trimmed V and J ends, which lost 5 bases and 3 bases, there was a span of 16 bases. The CDR3 runs to 15 residues. The CDR3 region is CASSAPSGGDYGYTF. CDR3 coding DNA: TGTGCCAGCAGCGCCCCCTCGGGGGGGGACTATGGCTACACCTTC.

The chain uses TRBV7-9 and TRBJ2-2; D not resolved. Germline V lookup: CDR1 SEHNR, CDR2 FQNEAQ (reference sequence). Trimming stripped 6 bases from V and 2 bases from J, with 16 bases between. The CDR3 is 16 amino acids. Written as DNA, the CDR3 is TGTGCCAGCAGACCGCGTCCGGCGGAAAACACCGGGGAGCTGTTTTTT. It translates to CASRPRPAENTGELFF. Combining the CDR3 with reference TRBV7-9 and TRBJ2-2 gives the whole variable domain DTGVSQNPRHKITKRGQNVTFRCDPISEHNRLYWYRQTLGQGPEFLTYFQNEAQLEKSRLLSDRFSAERPKGSFSTLEIQRTEQGDSAMYLCASRPRPAENTGELFFGEGSRLTVL.

This clonotype was picked up many times. The chain combines TRBV29-1 with TRBJ2-7, with TRBD1 matching 8 bases. This CDR3 has 14 amino acids. Germline V gene sequence: CDR1 SQVTM, CDR2 ANQGSEA. V shed 6 bases and J 0 bases; nucleotides not matched to a gene: 7. In DNA form, the CDR3 reads TGCAGCGTAGCCGGGACAGGCGACTCCTACGAGCAGTACTTC. Translated: CSVAGTGDSYEQYF.

The chain carries TRBV7-9 and TRBJ2-1; TRBD1 might be the D (6 bases). The V gene's germline CDR1 is SEHNR and CDR2 FQNEAQ (reference sequence). V dropped 5 bases and J dropped 6 bases, with 20 bases sitting between them. The CDR3 has 16 residues. The CDR3 reads CASSQHRVLRGNEQFF. Written as DNA, the CDR3 is TGTGCCAGCAGCCAACACAGGGTCCTTAGGGGCAATGAGCAGTTCTTC.

The sample holds many counts of this clonotype. This rearrangement joins TRBV2 to TRBJ2-5; D perhaps matches TRBD2 (5 bases). V gave up 2 bases and J gave up 0 bases, with 16 bases separating them. In germline, CDR1 is SNHLY, CDR2 FYNNEI. The CDR3 spans 17 residues. CDR3 in amino acids: CASSELPLGLNQETQYF. The CDR3 DNA reads as TGTGCCAGCAGTGAATTACCCCTCGGACTGAACCAAGAGACCCAGTACTTC.

The chain joins TRBV9 to TRBJ2-3; D is unclear. CDR1 and CDR2 from the germline V gene are SGDLS and YYNGEE. The germline V and J ends were trimmed by 0 bases and 4 bases, with 15 bases remaining between them. This CDR3 is 16 amino acids long. The CDR3 region has the DNA TGTGCCAGCAGCGTAGATGAGCGATTAGTGTCAGATACGCAGTATTTT. This gives the protein CASSVDERLVSDTQYF.

This clonotype has at least ten counts. This chain links TRBV30 with TRBJ1-5; 7 nucleotides match TRBD1. The length of the CDR3 is 16 residues. V dropped 2 bases and J dropped 2; count of bases not matched to a gene: 9. Germline V gives CDR1 GTSNPN, CDR2 SVGIG (reference sequence). The CDR3 protein is CAWSFLNRGGNQPQHF. In DNA, the CDR3 is TGTGCCTGGAGTTTCCTAAACAGGGGAGGCAATCAGCCCCAGCATTTT.

This clonotype showed up just a few times. The chain couples TRBV20-1 to TRBJ1-1; 10 nucleotides line up with TRBD1. J lost 0 bases, V lost 1 base, and 11 bases had no gene match. The CDR3 totals 18 residues. CDR1 DFQATT and CDR2 SNEGSKA come from the germline V gene (reference sequence). This CDR3 reads CSARAPTGGPFMNTEAFF. CDR3 bases: TGCAGTGCTAGAGCCCCGACAGGGGGCCCCTTTATGAACACTGAAGCTTTCTTT.

The V gene is TRBV3-1, the J gene TRBJ2-2, with 9 bases that match TRBD2. The ends lost 5 bases at V and 4 bases at J; junction bases unmatched: 5. Germline lookup yields CDR1 LGHDT and CDR2 YNNKEL (reference sequence). The CDR3 has 15 amino acids. The CDR3 here is CASSGRTSVTGELFF. The CDR3 coding sequence is TGTGCCAGCAGCGGACGGACTAGCGTCACCGGGGAGCTGTTTTTT.

This sequence joins TRBV18 and TRBJ2-6; D remains unclear. CDR1 and CDR2 (germline): KGHSH, LQKENI. Trimming took off 0 bases at V and 0 bases at J, with 3 bases between the two ends. The CDR3 loop spans 15 amino acids. The CDR3 loop reads CASSPPTSGANVLTF. The CDR3 DNA reads TGTGCCAGCTCACCACCGACCTCTGGGGCCAACGTCCTGACTTTC.

This rearrangement joins TRBV4-1 to TRBJ2-5; D gene unclear. CDR1 and CDR2 from the germline V gene are MGHRA and YSYEKL. Trimming cost V 0 bases and J 2 bases, with 13 bases left between them. The CDR3 spans 16 residues. The CDR3 spells CASSQDVAAVQETQYF. The CDR3 DNA reads as TGCGCCAGCAGCCAAGATGTTGCGGCAGTACAAGAGACCCAGTACTTC.

At least ten counts were recorded for this clonotype. The chain employs TRBV6-1 and TRBJ2-7; 10 nucleotides line up with TRBD1. There are 14 residues in the CDR3. Germline values: CDR1 MNHNS, CDR2 SASEGT. Trimming cost V 6 bases and J 2 bases; bases outside gene matches: 4. The CDR3 spells CASRGTGDPYEQYF. The DNA for the CDR3 is TGTGCCAGCAGAGGGACAGGGGATCCCTACGAGCAGTACTTC.

This clonotype was seen a few times. This chain connects TRBV3-1 to TRBJ2-3; D uncertain. Germline CDR1 is LGHDT and CDR2 is YNNKEL (reference sequence). CDR3 length equals 13 residues. The ends were cut back, 0 bases at V and 6 bases at J, with 7 bases in the middle. The DNA for the CDR3 is TGTGCCAGCAGCCAAGATCCGTCTGATACGCAGTATTTT. It encodes CASSQDPSDTQYF.

This clonotype was found many times. CDR3 sequence reads: CAWSDRKRTTYNEQFF. In DNA form, the CDR3 reads TGTGCCTGGAGTGATCGCAAACGGACTACCTACAATGAGCAGTTCTTC. The chain recombines TRBV30 with TRBJ2-1; D is possibly TRBD2 (6 bases). Germline V gene sequence: CDR1 GTSNPN, CDR2 SVGIG (reference sequence). The CDR3 consists of 16 residues. V lost 1 base to trimming and J lost 2 bases, with 15 bases between them.

J is TRBJ2-3 and V is TRBV5-1, with D uncertain. V lost 5 bases, J lost 1 base, and 11 bases lay in between. Per the germline V gene, CDR1 is SGHRS and CDR2 is YFSETQ. The CDR3 totals 14 residues. The CDR3 loop is CASRGEIGTDTQYF. The CDR3 bases are TGCGCCAGCAGAGGAGAGATAGGCACAGATACGCAGTATTTT. Complete variable domain (other parts from reference TRBV5-1 and TRBJ2-3): KAGVTQTPRYLIKTRGQQVTLSCSPISGHRSVSWYQQTPGQGLQFLFEYFSETQRNKGNFPGRFSGRQFSNSRSEMNVSTLELGDSALYLCASRGEIGTDTQYFGPGTRLTVL.

The chain employs TRBV6-1 and TRBJ2-7; 8 nucleotides line up with TRBD2. The CDR3 consists of 12 residues. V gave up 5 bases and J gave up 6 bases; unmatched junction bases: 3. Germline CDR1 is MNHNS and CDR2 is SASEGT. CDR3 sequence (DNA): TGTGCCAGCAGTTCCACTAGCGGCGAGCAGTACTTC. Translating gives CASSSTSGEQYF.

Only a few counts were recorded for this clonotype. The chain recombines TRBV27 with TRBJ2-2, with D maybe TRBD1 (6 bases). Between the trimmed V and J ends, which lost 5 bases and 6 bases, there was a span of 13 bases. Germline CDR1 MNHEY, CDR2 SMNVEV (reference sequence). CDR3 length: 14 amino acids. The CDR3 sequence: CASSPTGIPGELFF. The CDR3 region has the DNA TGTGCCAGCAGTCCTACAGGGATCCCCGGGGAGCTGTTTTTT.

V gene TRBV24-1 combines with J gene TRBJ1-6, with D perhaps TRBD1 (6 bases). The CDR3 sequence is 15 residues long. V was cut by 2 bases and J by 7 bases, with 11 bases left in between. Looked up from germline, CDR1 is KGHDR and CDR2 is SFDVKD. The CDR3 region has the DNA TGTGCCACCAGTGATTCCAGGGGTCCGAATTCACCCCTCCACTTT. Translated, it gives CATSDSRGPNSPLHF.

This clonotype was counted many times. This chain links TRBV5-1 with TRBJ2-7; possibly TRBD2 for D (5 bases). The CDR3 sequence is 14 residues long. Trimming pared 0 bases from V and 3 bases from J, leaving 10 bases between. CDR1 SGHRS and CDR2 YFSETQ come from the germline V gene. The CDR3 DNA reads as TGCGCCAGCAGCTTGGAAGGGAGTTTCTACGAGCAGTACTTC. Encoded protein: CASSLEGSFYEQYF. The entire variable domain, with the rest obtained from reference TRBV5-1 and TRBJ2-7, is as follows: KAGVTQTPRYLIKTRGQQVTLSCSPISGHRSVSWYQQTPGQGLQFLFEYFSETQRNKGNFPGRFSGRQFSNSRSEMNVSTLELGDSALYLCASSLEGSFYEQYFGPGTRLTVT.